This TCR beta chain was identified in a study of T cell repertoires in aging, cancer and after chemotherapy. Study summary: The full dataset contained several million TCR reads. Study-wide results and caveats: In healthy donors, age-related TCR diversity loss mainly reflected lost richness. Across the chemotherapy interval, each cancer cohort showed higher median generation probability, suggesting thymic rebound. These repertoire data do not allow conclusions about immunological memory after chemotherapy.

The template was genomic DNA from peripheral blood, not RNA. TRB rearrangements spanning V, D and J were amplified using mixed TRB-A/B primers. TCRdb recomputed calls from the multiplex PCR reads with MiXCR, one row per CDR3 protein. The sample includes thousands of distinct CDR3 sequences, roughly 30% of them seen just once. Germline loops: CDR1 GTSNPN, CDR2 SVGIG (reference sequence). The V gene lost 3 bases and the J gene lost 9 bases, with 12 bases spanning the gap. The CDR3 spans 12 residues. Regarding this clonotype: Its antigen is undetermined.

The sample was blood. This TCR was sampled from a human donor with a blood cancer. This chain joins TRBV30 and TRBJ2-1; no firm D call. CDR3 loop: CAWSPDMGEQFF. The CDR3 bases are TGTGCCTGGAGCCCAGATATGGGTGAGCAGTTCTTC.